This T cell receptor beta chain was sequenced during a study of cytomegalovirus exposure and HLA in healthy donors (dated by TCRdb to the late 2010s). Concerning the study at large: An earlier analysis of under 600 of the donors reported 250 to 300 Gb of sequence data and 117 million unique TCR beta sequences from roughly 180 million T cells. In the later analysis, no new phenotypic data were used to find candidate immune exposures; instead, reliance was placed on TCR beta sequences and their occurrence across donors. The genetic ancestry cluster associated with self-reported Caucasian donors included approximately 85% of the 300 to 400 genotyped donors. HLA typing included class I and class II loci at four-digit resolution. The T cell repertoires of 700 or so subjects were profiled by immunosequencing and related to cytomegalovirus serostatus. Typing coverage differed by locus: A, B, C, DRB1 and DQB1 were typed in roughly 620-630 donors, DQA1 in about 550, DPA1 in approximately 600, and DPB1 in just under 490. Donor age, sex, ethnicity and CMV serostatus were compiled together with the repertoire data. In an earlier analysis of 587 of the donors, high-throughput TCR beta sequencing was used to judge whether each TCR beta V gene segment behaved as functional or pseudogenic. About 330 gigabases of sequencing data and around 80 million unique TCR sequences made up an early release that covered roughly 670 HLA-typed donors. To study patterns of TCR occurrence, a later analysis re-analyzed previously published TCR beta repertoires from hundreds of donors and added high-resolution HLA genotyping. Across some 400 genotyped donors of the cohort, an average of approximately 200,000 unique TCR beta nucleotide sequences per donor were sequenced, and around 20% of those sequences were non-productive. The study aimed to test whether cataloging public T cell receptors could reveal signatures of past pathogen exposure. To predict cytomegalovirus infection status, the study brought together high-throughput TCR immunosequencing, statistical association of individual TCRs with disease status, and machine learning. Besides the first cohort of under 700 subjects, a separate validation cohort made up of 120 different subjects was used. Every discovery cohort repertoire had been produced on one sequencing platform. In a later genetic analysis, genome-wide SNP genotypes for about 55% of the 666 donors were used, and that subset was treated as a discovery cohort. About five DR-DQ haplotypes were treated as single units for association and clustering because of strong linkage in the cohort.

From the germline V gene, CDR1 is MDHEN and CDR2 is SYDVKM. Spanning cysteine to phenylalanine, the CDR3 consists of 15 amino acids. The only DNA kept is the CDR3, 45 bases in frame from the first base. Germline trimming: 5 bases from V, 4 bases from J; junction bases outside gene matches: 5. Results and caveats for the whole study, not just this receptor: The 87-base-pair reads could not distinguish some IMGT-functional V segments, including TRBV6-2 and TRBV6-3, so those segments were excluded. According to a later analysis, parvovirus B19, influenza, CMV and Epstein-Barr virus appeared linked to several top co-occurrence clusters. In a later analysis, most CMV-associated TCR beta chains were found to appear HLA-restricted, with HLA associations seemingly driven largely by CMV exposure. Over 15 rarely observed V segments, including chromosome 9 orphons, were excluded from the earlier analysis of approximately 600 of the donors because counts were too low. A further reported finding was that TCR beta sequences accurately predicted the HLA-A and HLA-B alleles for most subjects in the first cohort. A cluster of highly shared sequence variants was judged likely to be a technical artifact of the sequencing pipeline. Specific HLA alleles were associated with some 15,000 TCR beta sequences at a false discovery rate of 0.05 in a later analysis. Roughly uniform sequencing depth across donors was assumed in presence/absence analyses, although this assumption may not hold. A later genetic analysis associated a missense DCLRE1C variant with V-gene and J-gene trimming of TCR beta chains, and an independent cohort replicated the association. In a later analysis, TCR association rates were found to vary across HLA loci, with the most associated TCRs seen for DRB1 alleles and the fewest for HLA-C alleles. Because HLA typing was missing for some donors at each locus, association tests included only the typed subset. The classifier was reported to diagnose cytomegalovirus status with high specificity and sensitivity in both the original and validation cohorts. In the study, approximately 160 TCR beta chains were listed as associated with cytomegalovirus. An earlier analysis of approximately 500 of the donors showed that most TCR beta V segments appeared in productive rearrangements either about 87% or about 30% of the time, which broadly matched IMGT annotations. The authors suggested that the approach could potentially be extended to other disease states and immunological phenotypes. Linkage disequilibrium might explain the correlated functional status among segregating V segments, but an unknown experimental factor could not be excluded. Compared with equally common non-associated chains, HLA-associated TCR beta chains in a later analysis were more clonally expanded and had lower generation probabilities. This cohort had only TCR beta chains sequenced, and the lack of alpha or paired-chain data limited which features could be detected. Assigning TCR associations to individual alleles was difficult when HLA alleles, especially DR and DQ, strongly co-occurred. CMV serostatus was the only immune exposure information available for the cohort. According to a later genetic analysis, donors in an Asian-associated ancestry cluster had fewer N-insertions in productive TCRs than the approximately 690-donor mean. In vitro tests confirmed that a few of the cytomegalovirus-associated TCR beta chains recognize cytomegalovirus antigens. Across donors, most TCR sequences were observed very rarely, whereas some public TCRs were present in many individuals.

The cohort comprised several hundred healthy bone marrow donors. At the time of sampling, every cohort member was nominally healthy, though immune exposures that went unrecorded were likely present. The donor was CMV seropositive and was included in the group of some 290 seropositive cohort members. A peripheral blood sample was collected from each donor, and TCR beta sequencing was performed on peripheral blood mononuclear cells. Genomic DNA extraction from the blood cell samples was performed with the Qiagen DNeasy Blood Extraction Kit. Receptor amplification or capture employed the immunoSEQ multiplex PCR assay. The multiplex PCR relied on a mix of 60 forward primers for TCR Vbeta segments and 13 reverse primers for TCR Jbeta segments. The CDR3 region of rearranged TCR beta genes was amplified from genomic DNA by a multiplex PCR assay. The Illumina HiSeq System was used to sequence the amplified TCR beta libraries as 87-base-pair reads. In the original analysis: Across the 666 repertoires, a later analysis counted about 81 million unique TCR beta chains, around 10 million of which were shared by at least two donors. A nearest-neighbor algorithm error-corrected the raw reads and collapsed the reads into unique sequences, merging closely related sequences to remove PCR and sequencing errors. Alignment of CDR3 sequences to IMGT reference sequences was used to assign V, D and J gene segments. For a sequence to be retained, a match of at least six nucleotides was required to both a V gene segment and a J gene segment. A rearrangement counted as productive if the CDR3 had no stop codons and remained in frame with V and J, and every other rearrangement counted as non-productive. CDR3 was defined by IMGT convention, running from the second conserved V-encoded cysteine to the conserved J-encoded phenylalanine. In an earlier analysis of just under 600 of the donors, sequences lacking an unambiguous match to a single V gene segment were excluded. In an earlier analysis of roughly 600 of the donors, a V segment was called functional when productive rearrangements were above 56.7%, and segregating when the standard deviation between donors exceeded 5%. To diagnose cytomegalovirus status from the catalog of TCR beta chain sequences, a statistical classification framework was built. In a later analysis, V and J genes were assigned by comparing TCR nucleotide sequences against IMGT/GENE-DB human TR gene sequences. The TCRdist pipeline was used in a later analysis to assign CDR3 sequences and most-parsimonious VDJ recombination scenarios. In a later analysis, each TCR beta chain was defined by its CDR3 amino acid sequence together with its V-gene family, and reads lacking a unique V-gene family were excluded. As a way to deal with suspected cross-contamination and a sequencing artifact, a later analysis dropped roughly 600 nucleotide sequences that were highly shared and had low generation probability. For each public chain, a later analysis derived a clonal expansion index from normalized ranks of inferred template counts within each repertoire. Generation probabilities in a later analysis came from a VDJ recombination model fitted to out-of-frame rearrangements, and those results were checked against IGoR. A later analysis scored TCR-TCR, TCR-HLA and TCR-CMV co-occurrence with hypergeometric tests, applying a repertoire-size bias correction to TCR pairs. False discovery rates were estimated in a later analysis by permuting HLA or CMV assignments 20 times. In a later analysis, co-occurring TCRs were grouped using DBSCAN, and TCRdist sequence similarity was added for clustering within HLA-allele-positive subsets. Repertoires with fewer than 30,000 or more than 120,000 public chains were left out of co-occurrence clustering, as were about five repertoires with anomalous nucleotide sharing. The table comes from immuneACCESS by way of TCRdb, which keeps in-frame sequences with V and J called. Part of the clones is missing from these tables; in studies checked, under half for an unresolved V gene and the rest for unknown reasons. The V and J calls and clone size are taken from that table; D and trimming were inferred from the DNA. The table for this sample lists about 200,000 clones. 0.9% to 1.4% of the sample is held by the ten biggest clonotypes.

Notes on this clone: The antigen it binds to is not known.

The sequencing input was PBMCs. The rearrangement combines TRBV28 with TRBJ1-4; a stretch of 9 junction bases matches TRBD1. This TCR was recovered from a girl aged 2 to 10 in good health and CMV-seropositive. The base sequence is TGTGCCAGCAGTCTCCGGGACAGGGATAATGAAAAACTGTTTTTT. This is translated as CASSLRDRDNEKLFF.